Following are 6 T cell receptor beta chains from one sample sequenced in a study of blood T cell repertoires in COVID-19. Clones were sequenced by immunoSEQ multiplex PCR, and TCRdb holds only the in-frame ones, with some missing. The table shows about 97,000 clones, with around 87% occurring only once. Material: peripheral blood. These receptor sequences come from a woman between 25 and 40 years old with acute or convalescent COVID-19.

The V gene is TRBV30, the J gene TRBJ2-3, with 10 bases matching TRBD1. The CDR3 has 16 residues. The V and J ends lost 6 bases and 5 bases, in that order; junction bases with no gene match: 14. Germline V CDR1 and CDR2: GTSNPN, SVGIG (reference sequence). CDR3 sequence: CACLSTGGNPGDTQYF. The CDR3 DNA follows: TGTGCCTGTCTCTCGACAGGGGGCAATCCAGGAGATACGCAGTATTTT.

The chain carries TRBV5-1 and TRBJ2-7; 11 nucleotides line up with TRBD2. Germline V CDR1 and CDR2: SGHRS, YFSETQ. CDR3 length: 17 amino acids. The V gene end was trimmed by 0 bases and the J gene end by 6 bases; junction bases not matched to a gene: 11. The CDR3 DNA is TGCGCCAGCAGCTTGGATGGACTAGCGGGCAGTCGCTCCGAGCAGTACTTC. Its translation is CASSLDGLAGSRSEQYF.

V and J are TRBV14 and TRBJ2-3; D is possibly TRBD2 (6 bases). V was pared by 4 bases and J by 0 bases, with 11 bases between. The V gene's germline CDR1 is SGHDN and CDR2 FVKESK. This CDR3 contains 15 residues. CDR3 sequence: CASSPWDSSTDTQYF. CDR3 nucleotide sequence: TGTGCCAGCAGCCCCTGGGACTCGAGCACAGATACGCAGTATTTT.

This clone was detected a few times. This sequence joins TRBV28 and TRBJ2-2; TRBD2 aligns across 7 bases. Germline V gene sequence: CDR1 MDHEN, CDR2 SYDVKM. The CDR3 extends over 15 amino acids. The V segment lost 9 bases and the J segment 6 bases; nucleotides outside the gene matches: 13. DNA for the CDR3: TGTGCCAGTTACACACCGGGAGCGGGGCCCGGGGAGCTGTTTTTT. Translating gives CASYTPGAGPGELFF.

The chain joins TRBV7-9 to TRBJ1-1; TRBD1 might be the D (6 bases). CDR1 is SEHNR, CDR2 FQNEAQ, per germline (reference sequence). V was shortened by 5 bases and J by 11 bases, with 24 bases between the two germline ends. The CDR3 loop spans 15 amino acids. CDR3 sequence: CASSDLTGASPVAFF. In DNA form, the CDR3 reads TGTGCCAGCAGCGACTTGACAGGAGCCTCGCCCGTGGCTTTCTTT.

This chain uses TRBV2 with TRBJ1-5; the D is unclear. CDR3 length equals 14 residues. Germline CDR1 is SNHLY and CDR2 is FYNNEI. Trimming pared 6 bases from V and 1 base from J, leaving 10 bases between. In DNA, the CDR3 is TGTGCCAGCAGGGAGGGATTAAGCAATCAGCCCCAGCATTTT. Amino acids: CASREGLSNQPQHF.